This TCR beta chain is from a study of identical twins. V dropped 3 bases and J dropped 6; count of bases not matched to a gene: 5. The CDR3 runs to 15 residues. Germline CDR1 and CDR2: LGHNA and YNFKEQ. TCRdb fed the 5' RACE reads into MiXCR, producing one record per CDR3 protein. The table lists 450,000 or so distinct CDR3 sequences, roughly an eighth of them singletons. Findings and limits, study-wide: Donors were not followed over many years; analysis was cross-sectional.

All donors comprised healthy Caucasians. In regard to this clonotype: Antigen: not known.

The same specimen was also included in a second study, on yellow fever vaccine responses in identical twins.

The V gene is TRBV4-2, the J gene TRBJ1-4, with 9 bases lining up with TRBD1. This clonotype was sampled from a woman under 30 in good health. Sequenced input: CD4+ T cells sorted from blood. The CDR3 DNA sequence: TGTGCCAGCAGCCAGCCACAGGGGGCGCATGAAAAACTGTTTTTT. Encoded protein: CASSQPQGAHEKLFF.